The 23 T cell receptor beta chains below all came from one sample that was sequenced in a study of blood T cell repertoires in COVID-19. Libraries were prepared by immunoSEQ multiplex PCR; TCRdb keeps only in-frame clonotypes and omits some of them. The sample shows about 480,000 clones, 85% to 90% of them seen only once. Sequenced sample: PBMCs or T cells enriched from blood (not recorded which). These TCRs come from a woman in her 40s who had recovered from COVID-19.

In this sample, this clone turned up once. CDR3 sequence reads: CASWGQKVSGNTIYF. The CDR3 coding sequence is TGTGCCAGTTGGGGACAGAAAGTCTCTGGAAACACCATATATTTT. The chain uses TRBV19 and TRBJ1-3; 7 bases align to TRBD1. V lost 8 bases and J lost 0; bases outside the gene matches: 7. The germline V gene encodes CDR1 LNHDA and CDR2 SQIVND (reference sequence). The CDR3 runs to 15 residues.

This clone has only one observation. V is TRBV5-5 and J is TRBJ2-5, with a tentative D call TRBD1 (6 bases). Germline CDR1 and CDR2: SGHKS and YYEKEE (reference sequence). There are 14 residues in the CDR3. V was clipped by 3 bases and J by 1 base, with 10 bases between them. The DNA for the CDR3 is TGTGCCAGCAGCTCCGACAGGCTCCAAGAGACCCAGTACTTC. It encodes CASSSDRLQETQYF. The entire variable domain, with the rest obtained from reference TRBV5-5 and TRBJ2-5, is as follows: DAGVTQSPTHLIKTRGQQVTLRCSPISGHKSVSWYQQVLGQGPQFIFQYYEKEERGRGNFPDRFSARQFPNYSSELNVNALLLGDSALYLCASSSDRLQETQYFGPGTRLLVL.

The genes are TRBV19 and TRBJ2-1; 8 positions agree with TRBD2. CDR1 and CDR2 (germline): LNHDA, SQIVND (reference sequence). The CDR3 is 15 residues long. V shed 4 bases and J 0 bases; nucleotides not matched to a gene: 2. The CDR3 sequence is CASSTGGYSYNEQFF. CDR3 coding DNA: TGTGCCAGTAGTACGGGAGGGTACTCCTACAATGAGCAGTTCTTC.

The V and J genes are TRBV7-2 and TRBJ2-5, with D tentatively TRBD2 (5 bases). V dropped 5 bases and J dropped 5 bases, with 21 bases sitting between them. Germline V gene sequence: CDR1 SGHTA, CDR2 FQGNSA. This CDR3 region has 16 residues. In nucleotides, the CDR3 is TGTGCCAGCAGCCCTCTAGGGAGTCGGGTTGGGGAGACCCAGTACTTC. This encodes CASSPLGSRVGETQYF. The variable domain in full, with the rest retrieved from reference TRBV7-2 and TRBJ2-5, is GAGVSQSPSNKVTEKGKDVELRCDPISGHTALYWYRQSLGQGLEFLIYFQGNSAPDKSGLPSDRFSAERTGGSVSTLTIQRTQQEDSAVYLCASSPLGSRVGETQYFGPGTRLLVL.

This chain links TRBV18 with TRBJ2-1; 10 bases fit TRBD2. There are 14 residues in the CDR3. Germline assignment: CDR1 KGHSH and CDR2 LQKENI. Trimming took 8 bases from V and 6 from J; bases not matched to a gene: 7. DNA for the CDR3: TGTGCCAGCACTCCGGGACTAGCGCCCAATGAGCAGTTCTTC. As protein: CASTPGLAPNEQFF. Full variable domain (rest looked up from reference TRBV18 and TRBJ2-1): NAGVMQNPRHLVRRRGQEARLRCSPMKGHSHVYWYRQLPEEGLKFMVYLQKENIIDESGMPKERFSAEFPKEGPSILRIQQVVRGDSAAYFCASTPGLAPNEQFFGPGTRLTVL.

This clone was counted once. The sample carries other DNA sequences with the same CDR3. The rearrangement links TRBV11-2 to TRBJ1-1; TRBD1 matches 9 bases. Trimming removed 3 bases from V and 4 bases from J; junction bases left unmatched: 3. Germline values: CDR1 SGHAT, CDR2 FQNNGV. This CDR3 region has 14 residues. CDR3 nucleotides: TGTGCCAGCAGCTTGGGACAGGGCGGCACTGAAGCTTTCTTT. As protein: CASSLGQGGTEAFF.

The chain combines TRBV18 with TRBJ2-3, with D possibly being TRBD1 (5 bases). From germline, CDR1 is KGHSH and CDR2 LQKENI. The CDR3 sequence is 15 residues long. Deletions cut 3 bases from V and 2 bases from J, with 12 bases between. The CDR3 region is CASSPTVQHTDTQYF. The CDR3 DNA follows: TGTGCCAGCTCACCGACAGTACAGCACACAGATACGCAGTATTTT.

This clone showed up just once. The V call is TRBV5-1, the J call TRBJ1-3; D is ambiguous. Between the trimmed V and J ends, which lost 0 bases and 8 bases, there was a span of 15 bases. Germline V CDR1 and CDR2: SGHRS, YFSETQ. CDR3 length equals 15 residues. DNA for the CDR3: TGCGCCAGCAGCTTGGAGGGCAGTCTCGGGGACACCATATATTTT. It encodes CASSLEGSLGDTIYF.

V gene TRBV11-2 combines with J gene TRBJ2-1, with 9 bases matching TRBD1. CDR3 length: 14 amino acids. Germline CDR1 reads SGHAT; CDR2 reads FQNNGV. After removal of 2 bases from V and 7 bases from J, the junction contained 3 bases not matched to a gene. The CDR3 region has the DNA TGTGCCAGCAGCTTAAGACAGGGGGGGAATGAGCAGTTCTTC. Encoded protein: CASSLRQGGNEQFF.

The rearrangement uses TRBV24-1 and TRBJ1-2; 8 bases align to TRBD1. This CDR3 contains 15 residues. J was trimmed by 4 bases and V by 3 bases; bases with no gene match: 6. Germline V gene data show CDR1 as KGHDR and CDR2 as SFDVKD. This CDR3 reads CATSDPTGGAYGYTF. The CDR3 DNA follows: TGTGCCACCAGTGATCCAACAGGGGGTGCCTATGGCTACACCTTC.

The chain employs TRBV9 and TRBJ2-5; TRBD1 might be the D (6 bases). Trimming shortened V by 3 bases and J by 4 bases, and 19 bases separated the two germline ends. The V gene's germline CDR1 is SGDLS and CDR2 YYNGEE. The CDR3 runs to 16 residues. The CDR3 is CASSDRDTSVGETQYF. As DNA, the CDR3 is TGTGCCAGCAGCGACCGGGACACATCTGTGGGAGAGACCCAGTACTTC.

The chain is built from TRBV12-5 and TRBJ2-7, with D possibly TRBD1 on 5 matching bases. Trimming took 6 bases from V and 1 from J, leaving 10 bases between them. CDR1 LGHNT and CDR2 FRNRAP come from the germline V gene. The CDR3 is made up of 13 amino acids. The CDR3 DNA is TGTGCTAGTGGGGCGACAGCTTCCTACGAGCAGTACTTC. Amino acid sequence: CASGATASYEQYF.

The rearrangement links TRBV7-9 to TRBJ2-3; TRBD2 matches at 8 bases. The V gene's germline CDR1 is SEHNR and CDR2 FQNEAQ (reference sequence). Trimming cost V 1 base and J 8 bases; bases outside gene matches: 5. The CDR3 has 14 amino acids. Written as DNA, the CDR3 is TGTGCCAGCAGCTTAGGGACTAGCTTGACTACGCAGTATTTT. Protein product: CASSLGTSLTTQYF.

The chain joins TRBV15 to TRBJ1-4; TRBD1 aligns across 9 bases. Germline trimming cut 0 bases from V and 8 bases from J; bases unmatched to any gene: 4. Germline CDR1 is LNHNV and CDR2 is YYDKDF (reference sequence). The CDR3 runs to 15 residues. The CDR3 here is CATSREGQGVEKLFF. For the CDR3, the DNA is TGTGCCACCAGCAGAGAGGGACAGGGAGTAGAAAAACTGTTTTTT.

This clone was counted once. V and J are TRBV20-1 and TRBJ1-2, with D possibly TRBD1 on 5 matching bases. Germline V gene sequence: CDR1 DFQATT, CDR2 SNEGSKA (reference sequence). The V gene lost 8 bases and the J gene lost 9 bases, with 16 bases spanning the gap. The CDR3 is 11 amino acids. CDR3 protein: CSLPGHLSYTF. The CDR3 DNA follows: TGCAGTCTCCCCGGACATCTCAGCTACACCTTC.

V gene TRBV10-3 combines with J gene TRBJ1-4; 7 nucleotides line up with TRBD1. CDR1 is ENHRY and CDR2 is SYGVKD in the germline V gene. There are 15 residues in the CDR3. Trimming removed 1 base from V and 3 bases from J; junction bases left unmatched: 2. The CDR3 reads CAISEYRGANEKLFF. CDR3 nucleotide sequence: TGTGCCATCAGTGAGTACAGGGGTGCTAATGAAAAACTGTTTTTT.

V gene TRBV24-1 combines with J gene TRBJ1-2; TRBD1 might be the D (6 bases). The CDR3 spans 13 residues. The V gene lost 3 bases and the J gene lost 5 bases, with 9 bases spanning the gap. The germline V gene encodes CDR1 KGHDR and CDR2 SFDVKD. This CDR3 is CATSDAGQYGYTF. CDR3 nucleotide sequence: TGTGCCACCAGTGATGCCGGACAGTATGGCTACACCTTC.

In this sample, this clone turned up once. The chain combines TRBV5-4 with TRBJ2-5, with TRBD1 matching 11 bases. The germline gives CDR1 SGHNT, CDR2 YYREEE (reference sequence). V trimming: 0 bases; J trimming: 5 bases; junction bases outside the gene matches: 9. The CDR3 totals 17 residues. In nucleotides, the CDR3 is TGTGCCAGCAGCTTGGCCTGGACAGGGGGCCTGAGGGAGACCCAGTACTTC. Its protein product is CASSLAWTGGLRETQYF.

The chain joins TRBV18 to TRBJ1-1; D remains ambiguous. Germline-derived CDR1 and CDR2 are KGHSH and LQKENI. The CDR3 runs 14 residues. The ends were cut back, 0 bases at V and 1 base at J, with 6 bases in the middle. The CDR3 DNA reads as TGTGCCAGCTCACCACCGAGTCCGAACACTGAAGCTTTCTTT. Translation: CASSPPSPNTEAFF. Drawing the rest from reference TRBV18 and TRBJ1-1, the complete variable domain is NAGVMQNPRHLVRRRGQEARLRCSPMKGHSHVYWYRQLPEEGLKFMVYLQKENIIDESGMPKERFSAEFPKEGPSILRIQQVVRGDSAAYFCASSPPSPNTEAFFGQGTRLTVV.

Here the CDR3 reads CASSSGATGELFF. CDR3 nucleotide sequence: TGTGCCAGCTCATCGGGAGCCACCGGGGAGCTGTTTTTT. J is TRBJ2-2 and V is TRBV18; TRBD2 might be the D (6 bases). V was cut by 5 bases and J by 4 bases, with 8 bases left in between. From germline, CDR1 is KGHSH and CDR2 LQKENI. This CDR3 region has 13 residues.

V gene TRBV6-4 combines with J gene TRBJ1-6; 8 positions agree with TRBD1. The germline V gene has CDR1 MRHNA and CDR2 SNTAGT. The CDR3 extends over 17 amino acids. V lost 5 bases, J lost 0 bases, and 6 bases stayed unmatched. This chain's CDR3 is CASSPWDRSSYNSPLHF. The CDR3 bases are TGTGCCAGCAGTCCATGGGACAGGAGCTCCTATAATTCACCCCTCCACTTT.

The chain is built from TRBV28 and TRBJ2-3, with 8 bases aligning to TRBD2. This CDR3 has 16 residues. In germline, CDR1 is MDHEN, CDR2 SYDVKM. With 3 bases clipped from V and 2 bases from J, the junction kept 7 bases outside the gene matches. CDR3 sequence reads: CASSFPGGGATDTQYF. The CDR3 bases are TGTGCCAGCAGTTTCCCCGGGGGGGGAGCCACAGATACGCAGTATTTT.

This clone was observed once. J is TRBJ2-7 and V is TRBV30; weak D call: TRBD2 (6 bases). V shed 5 bases and J shed 2 bases, with 16 bases lying between them. The CDR3 has 14 amino acids. CDR1 GTSNPN and CDR2 SVGIG come from the germline V gene (reference sequence). Here the CDR3 reads CAWDSRGGAYEQYF. For the CDR3, the DNA is TGTGCCTGGGACAGCCGAGGCGGGGCCTACGAGCAGTACTTC.